The rows below give T cell receptor beta chains drawn from one sample of a study of T cells in tuberculosis. Using immunoSEQ multiplex PCR, the repertoire was profiled, and TCRdb retains in-frame clones only, with some absent. The sample has 35,000 to 45,000 clones; 90% to 95% are singletons. Sequenced input: PBMCs. The receptors were sampled from a donor between 5 and 29 years old with latent tuberculosis or without tuberculosis infection. Some clones in this sample may be carry-over from other donors' samples. CDR3s include the opening cysteine and the closing phenylalanine or tryptophan. Each record gives: clone size, J gene, V gene, D gene, CDR3 DNA, CDR3 protein. A D gene is named only where the DNA matches it firmly. Rows give clone size only sometimes, using once, few, many, or a class for an expanded clone.

- | TRBJ2-1 | TRBV5-1 | - | TGCGCCAGCAGCTTTATACAGTCGAGCTCCTACAATGAGCAGTTCTTC | CASSFIQSSSYNEQFF
- | TRBJ2-1 | TRBV11-2 | TRBD1 | TGTGCCAGCAGGAGACAGGGGTGGGTAGATGAGCAGTTCTTC | CASRRQGWVDEQFF
once | TRBJ1-5 | TRBV27 | - | TGTGCCAGCAGTCCGGGATCCGTGCGCCGGAGCAATCAGCCCCAGCATTTT | CASSPGSVRRSNQPQHF
once | TRBJ1-5 | TRBV6-6 | TRBD1 | TGTGCCAGCAGACAGGGGGGAAGTCAGCCCCAGCATTTT | CASRQGGSQPQHF
- | TRBJ1-2 | TRBV2 | - | TGTGCCAGCAGTGAAGGGCAGGGGATGGATCACTATGGCTACACCTTC | CASSEGQGMDHYGYTF
few | TRBJ1-6 | TRBV15 | - | TGTGCCACCAGCAGGAGACATGACTATAATTCACCCCTCCACTTT | CATSRRHDYNSPLHF
- | TRBJ1-3 | TRBV18 | TRBD1 | TGTGCCAGCTCGCCGATCCGTCCGGGACAGGGTTCTGGAAACACCATATATTTT | CASSPIRPGQGSGNTIYF
- | TRBJ2-5 | TRBV5-1 | - | TGCGCCAGCAGCTTGACTCCCCAAGAGACCCAGTACTTC | CASSLTPQETQYF
- | TRBJ1-1 | TRBV12-2 | - | TGTGCAAGTCGCTTAGCGGGAAGGGAGGACAACACTGAAGCTTTCTTT | CASRLAGREDNTEAFF
- | TRBJ2-1 | TRBV18 | - | TGTGCCAGCTCACCAAACAGAAACTACAATGAGCAGTTCTTC | CASSPNRNYNEQFF
- | TRBJ2-1 | TRBV28 | TRBD1 | TGTGCCAGCAGCCACAGGGGATTATCCTACAATGAGCAGTTCTTC | CASSHRGLSYNEQFF